The 17 T cell receptor beta chains below come from one sample, sequenced in a study of shared T cell receptors in the human thymus. The data were produced by immunoSEQ multiplex PCR, yet TCRdb's version contains in-frame clones alone and is incomplete. The sample lists 650,000 to 950,000 clones; approximately 85% were seen once. These data are also associated with another study on human thymus T cells.

Specimen: thymocytes. The receptor set was obtained from a girl under two years old with a congenital heart defect.

The chain carries TRBV7-8 and TRBJ1-1; 9 bases are a match to TRBD1. Germline V lookup: CDR1 SGHVS, CDR2 FQNEAQ. The CDR3 loop spans 16 amino acids. The junction had 6 bases not matched to a gene; V was cut back by 3 bases and J by 1 base. The CDR3 sequence is CASSLGTGIGNTEAFF. The CDR3 DNA sequence: TGTGCCAGCAGCTTGGGGACAGGGATTGGGAACACTGAAGCTTTCTTT.

This chain connects TRBV25-1 to TRBJ1-1, with a possible D match to TRBD1 (5 bases). CDR3 length: 17 amino acids. Trimming pared 4 bases from V and 0 bases from J, leaving 18 bases between. Germline-derived CDR1 and CDR2 are MGHDK and SYGVNS. The CDR3 DNA is TGTGCCAGCAGTGCAAATGGTGGGCAGGGTATGAACACTGAAGCTTTCTTT. It translates to CASSANGGQGMNTEAFF.

This clone was found once. The chain recombines TRBV27 with TRBJ2-7; tentatively, D is TRBD2 (5 bases). The CDR3 runs 13 residues. V lost 7 bases to trimming and J lost 3 bases, with 13 bases between them. Germline V gene data show CDR1 as MNHEY and CDR2 as SMNVEV (reference sequence). The chain's CDR3 is CASIGRGNYEQYF. DNA of the CDR3: TGTGCCAGCATAGGACGGGGAAACTACGAGCAGTACTTC.

The chain couples TRBV6-1 to TRBJ2-7; D possibly corresponds to TRBD1 (7 bases). In germline, CDR1 is MNHNS, CDR2 SASEGT. The CDR3 has 17 residues. Between the trimmed V and J ends, which lost 2 bases and 3 bases, there was a span of 20 bases. The CDR3 sequence is CASSEPRGELINYEQYF. The CDR3 DNA follows: TGTGCCAGCAGTGAACCCAGGGGGGAGCTTATTAACTACGAGCAGTACTTC.

This chain links TRBV18 with TRBJ1-2; a weak D match, TRBD1 (6 bases). Germline V gene lookup returns CDR1 KGHSH and CDR2 LQKENI. The CDR3 has 17 residues. The V end lost 1 base, the J end lost 5 bases, and 20 bases lay between the germline ends. The CDR3 nucleotides read TGTGCCAGCTCACCACTTTCGCCTCGGACAGACCTATATGGCTACACCTTC. It encodes CASSPLSPRTDLYGYTF.

This clone was seen more than once but under ten times. The chain employs TRBV10-3 and TRBJ1-1, with 9 bases identical to TRBD1. The CDR3 extends over 14 amino acids. V shed 3 bases, J shed 3 bases, and the junction held 2 bases outside the gene matches. Germline V gives CDR1 ENHRY, CDR2 SYGVKD. In DNA form, the CDR3 reads TGTGCCATCAGTGAACAGGGGGCCGACACTGAAGCTTTCTTT. This sequence encodes CAISEQGADTEAFF.

The genes are TRBV19 and TRBJ1-1, with no clear D. Trimming pared 7 bases from V and 1 base from J, leaving 7 bases between. This CDR3 has 12 amino acids. The germline CDR1 and CDR2 sequences are LNHDA and SQIVND (reference sequence). The CDR3 sequence is CASMEQNTEAFF. CDR3 nucleotides: TGTGCCAGTATGGAGCAGAACACTGAAGCTTTCTTT.

The chain links TRBV7-9 to TRBJ1-3, with a tentative D call TRBD1 (5 bases). Per the germline V gene, CDR1 is SEHNR and CDR2 is FQNEAQ (reference sequence). There are 16 residues in the CDR3. The germline V and J ends were trimmed by 1 base and 0 bases, with 10 bases remaining between them. In DNA form, the CDR3 reads TGTGCCAGCAGCTTAGATGGACAAACCTCTGGAAACACCATATATTTT. Amino acids: CASSLDGQTSGNTIYF.

The V gene is TRBV6-1, the J gene TRBJ1-5; perhaps TRBD1 as D (5 bases). V lost 2 bases and J lost 1, with 18 bases in between. This CDR3 spans 18 amino acids. The germline CDR1 and CDR2 sequences are MNHNS and SASEGT. The CDR3 DNA reads as TGTGCCAGCAGTGAACCGGTATTGGAGGGGCAAAGCAATCAGCCCCAGCATTTT. Protein: CASSEPVLEGQSNQPQHF.

V gene TRBV28 combines with J gene TRBJ2-3; 7 bases align to TRBD2. The CDR3 has 18 amino acids. V dropped 5 bases and J dropped 4; count of bases not matched to a gene: 18. Looked up from germline, CDR1 is MDHEN and CDR2 is SYDVKM. The CDR3 reads CASSTHPPGLPLSDTQYF. The CDR3 DNA reads as TGTGCCAGCAGTACGCACCCCCCGGGACTACCGCTTTCAGATACGCAGTATTTT.

The chain uses TRBV2 and TRBJ1-1, with TRBD1 matching over 8 bases. V gave up 7 bases and J gave up 4 bases; unmatched junction bases: 8. The V gene's germline CDR1 is SNHLY and CDR2 FYNNEI. The CDR3 extends over 14 amino acids. CDR3 residues: CASKARGLFTEAFF. The CDR3 DNA is TGTGCCAGCAAGGCCAGGGGGCTGTTCACTGAAGCTTTCTTT.

The chain links TRBV5-1 to TRBJ2-3, with a weak D call TRBD1 (6 bases). Trimming removed 2 bases from V and 4 bases from J, with 14 bases in between. In germline, CDR1 is SGHRS, CDR2 YFSETQ. The CDR3 totals 15 residues. This CDR3 reads CASSFTGPAADTQYF. DNA for the CDR3: TGCGCCAGCAGCTTTACAGGGCCGGCAGCAGATACGCAGTATTTT.

The V call is TRBV28, the J call TRBJ2-7; the match to TRBD1 covers 12 bases. Germline V gene lookup returns CDR1 MDHEN and CDR2 SYDVKM. The CDR3 extends over 17 amino acids. Trimming removed 0 bases from V and 6 bases from J; junction bases left unmatched: 9. DNA of the CDR3: TGTGCCAGCAGTTTATGCGTTCGCGGGGACAGGGGGCGCGAGCAGTACTTC. It yields the protein CASSLCVRGDRGREQYF. Supplemented by reference TRBV28 and TRBJ2-7, the full variable domain reads DVKVTQSSRYLVKRTGEKVFLECVQDMDHENMFWYRQDPGLGLRLIYFSYDVKMKEKGDIPEGYSVSREKKERFSLILESASTNQTSMYLCASSLCVRGDRGREQYFGPGTRLTVT.

The chain uses TRBV10-2 and TRBJ1-1; 7 bases are a match to TRBD1. Germline trimming cut 2 bases from V and 2 bases from J; bases unmatched to any gene: 14. CDR1 is WSHSY and CDR2 is SAAADI in the germline V gene. CDR3 length: 18 amino acids. CDR3: CASSETSTGWEVNTEAFF. CDR3 bases: TGCGCCAGCAGTGAGACATCGACAGGGTGGGAAGTCAACACTGAAGCTTTCTTT.

V and J are TRBV5-6 and TRBJ2-7, with 9 positions matching TRBD1. V trimming: 2 bases; J trimming: 2 bases; junction bases outside the gene matches: 8. This CDR3 is 16 amino acids long. The germline V gene has CDR1 SGHDT and CDR2 YYEEEE. The DNA of the CDR3 is TGTGCCAGCAGCTTACGAACAGGGGGCAACACCTACGAGCAGTACTTC. Translated, it gives CASSLRTGGNTYEQYF.

V is TRBV28 and J is TRBJ2-1, with 9 bases fitting TRBD1. V was pared by 3 bases and J by 8 bases, with 8 bases of the junction left unmatched. The CDR3 spans 15 residues. Germline CDR1 MDHEN, CDR2 SYDVKM. This CDR3 reads CASSFGDRVGDEQFF. In DNA form, the CDR3 reads TGTGCCAGCAGTTTTGGGGACAGGGTGGGCGATGAGCAGTTCTTC.

Regarding this clone: The identical CDR3 is also encoded by other nucleotide sequences in the sample. The chain combines TRBV5-1 with TRBJ2-1; TRBD1 aligns across 9 bases. The CDR3 covers 17 residues. Per germline, CDR1 SGHRS and CDR2 YFSETQ. The V segment lost 4 bases and the J segment 8 bases; nucleotides outside the gene matches: 16. CDR3 residues: CASSPDRGLTTNDEQFF. The CDR3 coding sequence is TGCGCCAGCAGCCCGGACAGGGGCCTCACTACAAACGATGAGCAGTTCTTC.